The 14 T cell receptor beta chains in this list originate from one sample, sequenced in a study of T cells in narcolepsy. Measured with immunoSEQ multiplex PCR; TCRdb has only the in-frame clones, and not every one. Of some 30,000 clones in the sample, around 78% were seen once. The sample taken for sequencing was CD45RA- memory CD4+ T cells from PBMCs. These receptors all come from a human donor with narcolepsy.

The rearrangement joins TRBV5-4 to TRBJ1-1; D unclear. V was pared by 3 bases and J by 3 bases, with 12 bases between. Germline V gene lookup returns CDR1 SGHNT and CDR2 YYREEE (reference sequence). The CDR3 loop spans 14 amino acids. The CDR3 reads CASSSPSRDTEAFF. The CDR3 DNA is TGTGCCAGCAGCTCCCCCTCAAGGGACACTGAAGCTTTCTTT.

The chain combines TRBV5-3 with TRBJ2-1; 9 bases fit TRBD2. TRBV5-3 is assigned to the ORF class and has an uncertain function. V gave up 3 bases and J gave up 6 bases; unmatched junction bases: 7. The CDR3 runs 15 residues. CDR3 DNA: TGTGCCAGAAGCTCATCACCGACTAGCGGCAATGAGCAGTTCTTC. Encoded protein: CARSSSPTSGNEQFF.

This sequence joins TRBV23-1 and TRBJ1-2, with 8 bases matching TRBD1. TRBV23-1 is filed as an ORF, its function uncertain. Trimming at V came to 10 bases and at J to 1 base, leaving 8 bases not matched to a gene. The CDR3 sequence is 14 residues long. The CDR3 reads CATRPGTGNYGYTF. DNA of the CDR3: TGCGCCACCCGTCCCGGGACAGGTAACTATGGCTACACCTTC.

The chain recombines TRBV10-3 with TRBJ2-7; D possibly corresponds to TRBD2 (5 bases). This CDR3 has 16 residues. The V gene's germline CDR1 is ENHRY and CDR2 SYGVKD. V was shortened by 4 bases and J by 0 bases, with 16 bases between the two germline ends. Here the CDR3 reads CAISAIGETSSYEQYF. CDR3 bases: TGTGCCATCAGTGCAATTGGGGAGACAAGCTCCTACGAGCAGTACTTC.

This clone has a single count. The chain combines TRBV12-5 with TRBJ1-6, with a possible D match to TRBD1 (6 bases). The CDR3 is 13 amino acids. The germline gives CDR1 LGHNT, CDR2 FRNRAP. V was pared by 6 bases and J by 7 bases, with 10 bases between. The DNA of the CDR3 is TGTGCTAGTGGAAGAACAGGGAATTCACCCCTCCACTTT. As protein: CASGRTGNSPLHF.

The chain couples TRBV10-3 to TRBJ1-1; tentatively, D is TRBD1 (6 bases). The CDR3 sequence is 14 residues long. Trimming cost V 2 bases and J 4 bases, with 11 bases left between them. CDR1 ENHRY and CDR2 SYGVKD come from the germline V gene. CDR3 coding DNA: TGTGCCATCAGTGAGGGGCGGGGGGCCACTGAAGCTTTCTTT. This translates into CAISEGRGATEAFF.

CDR3 amino acids: CASSLGQTLNTEAFF. The CDR3 coding sequence is TGTGCCAGCAGCCTGGGACAGACCCTGAACACTGAAGCTTTCTTT. The V and J genes are TRBV7-8 and TRBJ1-1, with 7 bases fitting TRBD1. Germline V gene lookup returns CDR1 SGHVS and CDR2 FQNEAQ. After removal of 5 bases from V and 0 bases from J, the junction contained 6 bases not matched to a gene. There are 15 residues in the CDR3. The full variable domain, in which reference TRBV7-8 and TRBJ1-1 provide the parts outside the CDR3, is GAGVSQSPRYKVAKRGQDVALRCDPISGHVSLFWYQQALGQGPEFLTYFQNEAQLDKSGLPSDRFFAERPEGSVSTLKIQRTQQEDSAVYLCASSLGQTLNTEAFFGQGTRLTVV.

This sequence joins TRBV19 and TRBJ2-5; D gene uncertain. Per the germline V gene, CDR1 is LNHDA and CDR2 is SQIVND (reference sequence). The germline V and J ends were trimmed by 4 bases and 5 bases, with 17 bases remaining between them. The CDR3 loop spans 15 amino acids. The CDR3 DNA reads TGTGCCAGTAGTACGCCCCGGGCAGGCAGGGAGACCCAGTACTTC. This gives the protein CASSTPRAGRETQYF.

This chain uses TRBV25-1 with TRBJ1-6; 11 nucleotides agree with TRBD1. Germline CDR1 is MGHDK and CDR2 is SYGVNS. CDR3 length equals 16 residues. V dropped 6 bases and J dropped 10; count of bases not matched to a gene: 11. The CDR3 region is CASSPSGGTGGSPLHF. CDR3 DNA: TGTGCCAGCAGCCCTTCAGGGGGGACAGGGGGGTCACCCCTCCACTTT.

V and J are TRBV5-1 and TRBJ2-2; no clear D. The CDR3 length is 13 residues. The V and J ends lost 1 base and 5 bases respectively, with 6 bases between them. CDR1 is SGHRS, CDR2 YFSETQ, per germline. The CDR3 loop reads CASSLIATGELFF. CDR3 nucleotide sequence: TGCGCCAGCAGCTTGATTGCTACCGGGGAGCTGTTTTTT.

CDR3 amino acids: CASSQSGGSYNEQFF. The CDR3 DNA is TGTGCCAGCAGCCAATCCGGGGGCTCCTACAATGAGCAGTTCTTC. The V call is TRBV4-2, the J call TRBJ2-1, with D maybe TRBD2 (6 bases). V was shortened by 2 bases and J by 0 bases, with 8 bases between the two germline ends. The CDR3 extends over 15 amino acids. Germline CDR1 and CDR2: LGHNA and YNFKEQ.

The chain combines TRBV7-2 with TRBJ1-1, with 7 nucleotides matching TRBD1. V dropped 5 bases and J dropped 12; count of bases not matched to a gene: 9. This CDR3 contains 12 residues. Germline V CDR1 and CDR2: SGHTA, FQGNSA. DNA of the CDR3: TGTGCCAGCAGCCGACTCGACAGGGATCCTTTCTTT. Translating gives CASSRLDRDPFF. The full variable domain, rest sourced from reference TRBV7-2 and TRBJ1-1, is GAGVSQSPSNKVTEKGKDVELRCDPISGHTALYWYRQSLGQGLEFLIYFQGNSAPDKSGLPSDRFSAERTGGSVSTLTIQRTQQEDSAVYLCASSRLDRDPFFGQGTRLTVV.

The chain carries TRBV7-8 and TRBJ1-1; D remains ambiguous. V lost 1 base and J lost 4, with 10 bases in between. The germline V gene encodes CDR1 SGHVS and CDR2 FQNEAQ. This CDR3 is 14 amino acids long. The CDR3 DNA follows: TGTGCCAGCAGCTTAGGAGGTCTGGGCACTGAAGCTTTCTTT. Translating gives CASSLGGLGTEAFF. Looking up the rest from reference TRBV7-8 and TRBJ1-1 gives the full variable domain: GAGVSQSPRYKVAKRGQDVALRCDPISGHVSLFWYQQALGQGPEFLTYFQNEAQLDKSGLPSDRFFAERPEGSVSTLKIQRTQQEDSAVYLCASSLGGLGTEAFFGQGTRLTVV.

The genes are TRBV7-3 and TRBJ2-5, with 7 bases fitting TRBD2. CDR1 and CDR2 from the germline V gene are SGHTA and FQGTGA. After removal of 2 bases from V and 5 bases from J, the junction contained 5 bases not matched to a gene. This CDR3 spans 14 amino acids. CDR3 DNA: TGTGCCAGCAGCTTAGGGCCCGGGAGGGAGACCCAGTACTTC. Translating it yields CASSLGPGRETQYF.